Following are 10 T cell receptor beta chains from one sample sequenced in a study of OX40 agonist ivuxolimab in advanced cancers. Data came from immunoSEQ multiplex PCR; TCRdb stores just in-frame clones and leaves some out. The data hold roughly 73,000 clones, with around 88% observed a single time. The source material was CD4+ or CD8+ T cells sorted from blood, sampled in a trial of the OX40 agonist ivuxolimab. Receptor source: an adult with an advanced solid tumor such as melanoma, head and neck, liver or kidney cancer.

V and J are TRBV9 and TRBJ1-6; 10 nucleotides agree with TRBD1. This CDR3 comprises 18 residues. Germline V CDR1 and CDR2: SGDLS, YYNGEE. J was trimmed by 0 bases and V by 4 bases; bases with no gene match: 7. DNA for the CDR3: TGTGCCAGCAGCCTCGGGACAGGGGCGAGCTCCTATAATTCACCCCTCCACTTT. Translated, it gives CASSLGTGASSYNSPLHF.

This chain links TRBV29-1 with TRBJ1-2; 9 bases map to TRBD1. The CDR3 covers 13 residues. J gave up 8 bases and V 4 bases, and 8 bases lay outside the gene matches. The germline V gene encodes CDR1 SQVTM and CDR2 ANQGSEA. The CDR3 spells CSVVLTGGRGYTF. The CDR3 DNA reads TGCAGCGTTGTTCTCACAGGGGGCCGGGGCTACACCTTC.

The V and J genes are TRBV7-6 and TRBJ1-3, with 8 bases matching TRBD1. The CDR3 contains 16 residues. Germline V CDR1 and CDR2: SGHVS, FNYEAQ. V was clipped by 3 bases and J by 0 bases; unmatched bases: 4. The chain's CDR3 is CASSLSGGNSGNTIYF. The CDR3 coding sequence is TGTGCCAGCAGCTTGTCAGGGGGCAACTCTGGAAACACCATATATTTT.

The chain couples TRBV15 to TRBJ1-1; D gene ambiguous. The CDR3 spans 14 residues. V dropped 0 bases and J dropped 3 bases, with 8 bases sitting between them. CDR1 is LNHNV, CDR2 YYDKDF, per germline (reference sequence). The CDR3 protein is CATSRDQSDTEAFF. In nucleotides, the CDR3 is TGTGCCACCAGCAGAGACCAGAGTGACACTGAAGCTTTCTTT.

The chain combines TRBV5-5 with TRBJ2-7; the D gene is possibly TRBD1 (5 bases). Germline loops: CDR1 SGHKS, CDR2 YYEKEE (reference sequence). The CDR3 covers 13 residues. The V gene lost 1 base and the J gene lost 2 bases, with 7 bases spanning the gap. The chain's CDR3 is CASSLTGAYEQYF. The DNA of the CDR3 is TGTGCCAGCAGCTTGACAGGAGCCTACGAGCAGTACTTC.

The V gene is TRBV7-9, the J gene TRBJ1-4, with 12 positions matching TRBD1. V was clipped by 5 bases and J by 5 bases; unmatched bases: 9. Germline CDR1 reads SEHNR; CDR2 reads FQNEAQ (reference sequence). This CDR3 is 17 amino acids long. CDR3 in DNA: TGTGCCAGCAGCCCGGGACAGGGGGCTATAGGGAATGAAAAACTGTTTTTT. This sequence encodes CASSPGQGAIGNEKLFF.

This clone came up a few times. Other DNA sequences in this specimen translate into the identical CDR3. J is TRBJ2-7 and V is TRBV18; D is undetermined. The CDR3 is 13 amino acids. The ends were cut back, 3 bases at V and 3 bases at J, with 9 bases in the middle. Germline CDR1 is KGHSH and CDR2 is LQKENI. CDR3 DNA sequence: TGTGCCAGCTCACCCCCGACCAGCTACGAGCAGTACTTC. This translates into CASSPPTSYEQYF.

This clone was counted a few times. Compared with germline, one end of the junction differs, possibly owing to a read error. The V gene is TRBV7-9, the J gene TRBJ1-3; D call uncertain. Germline CDR1 and CDR2: SEHNR and FQNEAQ (reference sequence). This CDR3 comprises 9 residues. The DNA for the CDR3 is TGTGCCAGCAGCTTAGGGGGAGATTTT. Its protein is CASSLGGDF.

This chain joins TRBV9 and TRBJ2-3, with 9 bases lining up with TRBD2. The J segment lost 1 base and the V segment lost 0 bases, leaving 21 bases of the junction unmatched. Germline V CDR1 and CDR2: SGDLS, YYNGEE. This CDR3 has 22 amino acids. CDR3 in amino acids: CASSVEGDGFLWLAGRTDTQYF. CDR3 DNA: TGTGCCAGCAGCGTAGAAGGGGATGGGTTCCTCTGGCTAGCGGGGCGCACAGATACGCAGTATTTT.

The chain links TRBV2 to TRBJ2-7, with D possibly being TRBD1 (8 bases). Between the trimmed V and J ends, which lost 0 bases and 3 bases, there was a span of 12 bases. CDR1 SNHLY and CDR2 FYNNEI come from the germline V gene. This CDR3 has 15 amino acids. DNA for the CDR3: TGTGCCAGCAGTGAAGCAAACAGGGGGGGCTACGAGCAGTACTTC. It is translated as CASSEANRGGYEQYF.